Listed here is a single T cell receptor beta chain. CDR3 length: 11 amino acids. V lost 7 bases and J lost 2, with 8 bases in between. Germline V gives CDR1 DFQATT, CDR2 SNEGSKA (reference sequence). The sample belongs to a study of blood T cell repertoires in COVID-19. Looking at the study overall: The samples span acute and convalescent COVID-19 from the United States, Italy and Spain. Sources were T cells, B-cell-depleted T cells, or PBMCs; the material itself was cDNA or gDNA.

Methods used by the authors: Nucleated cell number was recorded as an estimate derived from reference gene primer amplification. Sequenced by immunoSEQ multiplex PCR; TCRdb stores in-frame clones only, minus some. The DNA was the basis for D and trimming; V, J and clone size are from that table. The sample gives 85,000 to 120,000 clones, 71% of which show up once; approximately 0.9% is in the top ten. The origin of this receptor is a human donor with acute or convalescent COVID-19. The donor label of this sample is uncertain. The sample consisted of peripheral blood. The chain uses TRBV20-1 and TRBJ1-2; D unresolved. The CDR3 DNA reads as TGCAGTGTTCTGCTAAACTATGGCTACACCTTC. It specifies CSVLLNYGYTF.